A selection of T cell receptor beta chains follows, all from one sample in a study of shared clonotypes between healthy human individuals. Using immunoSEQ multiplex PCR, the repertoire was profiled, and TCRdb retains in-frame clones only, with some absent. The table has about 2.5 million clones, about 90% seen once. What was sequenced was naive CD4+ T cells from PBMCs. Receptors originate from a man aged 18 to 30 in good health. Some clones in this sample may be carry-over from other donors' samples. Both conserved end residues are part of each CDR3. A D gene is named only where the DNA matches it firmly. Not all rows give a size; the values are once, few, many and, for expanded clones, a class.

abundance	v_gene	d_gene	j_gene	CDR3aa	CDR3nt
once	TRBV6-5	TRBD1	TRBJ1-4	CASSFRQGATNEKLFF	TGTGCCAGCAGTTTCCGACAGGGAGCAACTAATGAAAAACTGTTTTTT
NA	TRBV7-2	NA	TRBJ2-7	CASSSPLQAMEVFEQYF	TGTGCCAGCAGCAGTCCCCTACAGGCAATGGAGGTTTTTGAGCAGTACTTC
NA	TRBV10-1	NA	TRBJ2-3	CASSPRGKTDTQYF	TGCGCCAGCAGTCCAAGGGGGAAAACAGATACGCAGTATTTT
few	TRBV4-3	NA	TRBJ1-1	CASSQVGGNTEAFF	TGCGCCAGCAGCCAAGTTGGAGGGAACACTGAAGCTTTCTTT
many	TRBV6-4	TRBD2	TRBJ2-1	CASSDSPSGGYNEQFF	TGTGCCAGCAGTGACTCGCCTAGCGGGGGATACAATGAGCAGTTCTTC
NA	TRBV5-1	TRBD2	TRBJ2-7	CASSQGLAGVYEQYF	TGCGCCAGCAGCCAAGGACTAGCGGGAGTCTACGAGCAGTACTTC
NA	TRBV4-2	TRBD2	TRBJ2-7	CASSQDGSSGSPYEQYF	TGTGCCAGCAGCCAAGATGGATCGAGCGGGAGTCCCTACGAGCAGTACTTC
NA	TRBV18	NA	TRBJ2-7	CASSPQALYEQYF	TGTGCCAGCTCACCACAGGCTTTGTACGAGCAGTACTTC
NA	TRBV27	TRBD1	TRBJ2-2	CASRTTGGRGTGELFF	TGTGCCAGCAGAACCACAGGGGGGCGAGGCACCGGGGAGCTGTTTTTT
NA	TRBV2	NA	TRBJ2-6	CASSELWGSGANVLTF	TGTGCCAGCAGTGAATTGTGGGGGTCTGGGGCCAACGTCCTGACTTTC
NA	TRBV28	NA	TRBJ1-3	CASSSGYTIYF	TGTGCCAGCAGCTCCGGTTACACCATATATTTT
NA	TRBV7-2	TRBD1	TRBJ1-5	CASSESADRPSGSNQPQHF	TGTGCCAGCAGCGAGTCAGCGGACAGGCCATCGGGTAGCAATCAGCCCCAGCATTTT
NA	TRBV18	NA	TRBJ2-7	CASSRRDTAYEQYF	TGTGCCAGCTCACGGCGGGACACCGCTTACGAGCAGTACTTC
NA	TRBV5-1	TRBD2	TRBJ2-1	CASSLRLAGGPHGDEQFF	TGCGCCAGCAGCTTACGACTAGCGGGAGGGCCTCACGGTGATGAGCAGTTCTTC
NA	TRBV5-4	TRBD1	TRBJ2-3	CASSLNRGFTDTQYF	TGTGCCAGCAGCTTAAACAGGGGGTTCACAGATACGCAGTATTTT
few	TRBV5-1	TRBD1	TRBJ2-5	CASSFDREETQYF	TGCGCCAGCAGCTTCGACAGGGAAGAGACCCAGTACTTC
few	TRBV6-1	TRBD1	TRBJ1-4	CASQQGMGEKLFF	TGTGCCAGCCAACAGGGGATGGGGGAAAAACTGTTTTTT
once	TRBV18	TRBD1	TRBJ2-1	CASSPQLRDRDNEQFF	TGTGCCAGCTCACCACAGCTGCGGGACAGGGACAATGAGCAGTTCTTC
NA	TRBV6-6	TRBD2	TRBJ2-5	CASSYLTSGSRETQYF	TGTGCCAGCAGTTACCTTACTAGCGGGAGTCGGGAGACCCAGTACTTC
NA	TRBV10-3	NA	TRBJ2-2	CASQGTGELFF	TGTGCCTCCCAGGGAACCGGGGAGCTGTTTTTT
NA	TRBV11-3	TRBD2	TRBJ2-1	CASSLGRERHNEQFF	TGTGCCAGCAGCTTAGGGCGGGAGCGCCACAATGAGCAGTTCTTC
NA	TRBV30	NA	TRBJ1-2	CAWSQGARGYTF	TGTGCCTGGAGTCAAGGGGCTCGGGGCTACACCTTC
NA	TRBV6-5	TRBD1	TRBJ1-4	CASSSGTGDRPGKLFF	TGTGCCAGCAGTTCCGGGACAGGGGACCGCCCAGGGAAACTGTTTTTT
NA	TRBV27	NA	TRBJ2-5	CASSLRRQETQYF	TGTGCCAGCAGTTTGAGGAGGCAAGAGACCCAGTACTTC
NA	TRBV11-2	TRBD2	TRBJ2-7	CASSLGLASYEQYF	TGTGCCAGCAGCTTAGGACTAGCTAGCTACGAGCAGTACTTC
NA	TRBV7-2	TRBD1	TRBJ2-1	CASSLRRGRDEQFF	TGTGCCAGCAGCTTACGCAGGGGGCGCGATGAGCAGTTCTTC
NA	TRBV19	NA	TRBJ2-3	CASSTRTDTQYF	TGTGCCAGTAGTACTCGCACAGATACGCAGTATTTT